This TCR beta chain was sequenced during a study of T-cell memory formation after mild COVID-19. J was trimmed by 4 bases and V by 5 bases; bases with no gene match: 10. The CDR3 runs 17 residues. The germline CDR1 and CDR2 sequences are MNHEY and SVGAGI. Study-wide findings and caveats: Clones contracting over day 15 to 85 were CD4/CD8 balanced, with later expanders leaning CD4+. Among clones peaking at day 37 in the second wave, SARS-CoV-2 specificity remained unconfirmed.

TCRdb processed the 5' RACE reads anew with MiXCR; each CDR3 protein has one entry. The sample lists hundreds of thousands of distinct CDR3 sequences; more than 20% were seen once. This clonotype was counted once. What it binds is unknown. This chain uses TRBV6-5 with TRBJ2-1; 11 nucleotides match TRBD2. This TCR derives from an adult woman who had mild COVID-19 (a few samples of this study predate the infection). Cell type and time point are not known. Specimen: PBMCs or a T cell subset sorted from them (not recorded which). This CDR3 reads CASSERVSGGAYNEQFF. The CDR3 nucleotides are TGTGCCAGCAGTGAAAGGGTTAGCGGGGGGGCTTACAATGAGCAGTTCTTC.